This note documents a single T cell receptor beta chain sequence. The target of this receptor is not known. No base qualities exist here, and no much larger clone lies one base off it. The entry originates in a study of cytomegalovirus exposure and HLA in healthy donors (dated by TCRdb to 2017 to 2019). Regarding the study in general: According to an earlier analysis of 450 to 650 of the donors, 150 million to 200 million T cells yielded 90 million to 130 million unique TCR beta sequences and around 300 Gb of sequence data. The later analysis used no new phenotypic data to find candidate immune exposures, relying instead on TCR beta sequences and their occurrence across donors. The study combined high-throughput TCR immunosequencing, statistical association of individual TCRs with disease status, and machine learning to predict cytomegalovirus infection status. The T cell repertoires of 666 subjects were profiled by immunosequencing and related to cytomegalovirus serostatus. On average, 235,054 unique TCR beta nucleotide sequences were sequenced per donor among a few hundred genotyped donors of the cohort, with roughly a sixth of those sequences being non-productive. Besides the first cohort of approximately 710 subjects, a separate validation cohort made up of roughly 120 different subjects was used. An early release that covered about 600 HLA-typed donors contained about 290 gigabases of sequencing data and approximately 85 million unique TCR sequences. Class I and class II HLA loci were covered by the typing at four-digit resolution. An earlier analysis of around 640 of the donors used high-throughput TCR beta sequencing to judge whether each TCR beta V gene segment behaved as functional or pseudogenic. The number of donors typed differed by locus, with roughly 620-630 for A, B, C, DRB1 and DQB1, around 500 for DQA1, over 600 for DPA1, and roughly 450 for DPB1. A later analysis re-analyzed previously published TCR beta repertoires from 500 to 700 donors and added high-resolution HLA genotyping to study TCR occurrence patterns. About five DR-DQ haplotypes were handled as single units for association and clustering because linkage in the cohort was strong. A later genetic analysis took genome-wide SNP genotypes for 398 of the 666 donors and used that subset as a discovery cohort. Among the roughly 390 genotyped donors, more than 70% belonged to the genetic ancestry cluster associated with self-reported Caucasian donors. All discovery cohort repertoires had been generated using a single sequencing platform. Donor age, sex, ethnicity and CMV serostatus were collected together with the repertoire data. The study was designed to test whether signatures of past pathogen exposure could be identified by cataloging public T cell receptors.

The cohort comprised around 700 healthy bone marrow donors. Cohort members were all nominally healthy when sampled, although unrecorded immune exposures were likely present. The donor was CMV seropositive and was included in the group of 289 seropositive cohort members. Each donor provided a peripheral blood sample, and peripheral blood mononuclear cells were used for TCR beta sequencing. The Qiagen DNeasy Blood Extraction Kit was used to extract genomic DNA from the blood cell samples. The full study reports these points: Because counts were too low, roughly 17 rarely observed V segments, including chromosome 9 orphons, were left out of the earlier analysis of approximately 580 of the donors. A later analysis found that TCR association rates varied across HLA loci, with DRB1 alleles showing the most associated TCRs and HLA-C alleles the fewest. The study listed 150 to 200 TCR beta chains as associated with cytomegalovirus. Compared with equally common non-associated chains, HLA-associated TCR beta chains in a later analysis were more clonally expanded and had lower generation probabilities. Assigning TCR associations to individual alleles was difficult when HLA alleles, especially DR and DQ, strongly co-occurred. The cohort was sequenced for TCR beta chains only, and without alpha or paired-chain data the features that could be detected were limited. HLA typing was unavailable for some donors at each locus, so association tests used only the typed subset. A group of highly shared sequence variants was considered likely to be a technical artifact of the sequencing pipeline. In a later genetic analysis, a missense DCLRE1C variant was associated with V-gene and J-gene trimming of TCR beta chains, and the association was replicated in an independent cohort. Because the 87-base-pair reads could not distinguish some IMGT-functional V segments, including TRBV6-2 and TRBV6-3, those segments were excluded. An earlier analysis of roughly 570 of the donors showed that most TCR beta V segments appeared in productive rearrangements either about 90% or about 30% of the time, which broadly matched IMGT annotations. In both the original and validation cohorts, the classifier was reported to diagnose cytomegalovirus status with high specificity and sensitivity. In a later analysis, most CMV-associated TCR beta chains were found to appear HLA-restricted, with HLA associations seemingly driven largely by CMV exposure. Compared with the roughly 600-donor mean, donors in an Asian-associated ancestry cluster had fewer N-insertions in productive TCRs, according to a later genetic analysis. In vitro tests confirmed that a few of the cytomegalovirus-associated TCR beta chains recognize cytomegalovirus antigens. Correlated functional status among segregating V segments might reflect linkage disequilibrium, but an unknown experimental factor could not be ruled out. At a false discovery rate of 0.05, a later analysis linked about 16,000 TCR beta sequences to specific HLA alleles. The authors suggested that the approach could potentially be extended to other disease states and immunological phenotypes. Sequencing depth was assumed to be roughly uniform across donors in the presence/absence analyses, though that assumption may not hold. While some public TCRs were present in many individuals, most TCR sequences turned up only very rarely across donors. Several of the top co-occurrence clusters appeared to be linked to parvovirus B19, influenza, CMV and Epstein-Barr virus, according to a later analysis. For the cohort, immune exposure information was limited to CMV serostatus. A further reported finding was that TCR beta sequences accurately predicted the HLA-A and HLA-B alleles for most subjects in the first cohort.

Compared with germline, V lacks 1 base and J lacks 4 bases; bases without a gene match: 1. The CDR3 has 14 amino acids, counting the end cysteine and phenylalanine. The read is trimmed to its CDR3 DNA, 42 bases read in frame from base 1. Via the germline V gene, CDR1 is SGDLS and CDR2 YYNGEE. The method was the immunoSEQ multiplex PCR assay. The multiplex PCR relied on a mix of 60 forward primers for TCR Vbeta segments and 13 reverse primers for TCR Jbeta segments. A multiplex PCR assay on genomic DNA amplified the CDR3 region of rearranged TCR beta genes. The Illumina HiSeq System was used to sequence the amplified TCR beta libraries as 87-base-pair reads. In the source study's methods: In a later analysis, 80 million or so unique TCR beta chains were counted across the approximately 640 repertoires, and roughly 11 million of these chains were shared by at least two donors. A nearest-neighbor algorithm error-corrected the raw reads and collapsed the reads into unique sequences, merging closely related sequences to remove PCR and sequencing errors. V, D and J gene segments were assigned by aligning CDR3 sequences to IMGT reference sequences. For a sequence to be retained, a match of at least six nucleotides to both a V gene segment and a J gene segment was required. A rearrangement counted as productive if the CDR3 had no stop codons and remained in frame with V and J, and every other rearrangement counted as non-productive. CDR3 was defined by IMGT convention, running from the second conserved V-encoded cysteine to the conserved J-encoded phenylalanine. The earlier analysis of about 590 of the donors excluded sequences that lacked an unambiguous match to a single V gene segment. An earlier analysis of several hundred of the donors called V segments functional above 56.7% productive rearrangements and segregating when the between-donor standard deviation exceeded 5%. To diagnose cytomegalovirus status from the catalog of TCR beta chain sequences, a statistical classification framework was built. V and J gene assignment, in a later analysis, came from comparing TCR nucleotide sequences with IMGT/GENE-DB human TR gene sequences. The TCRdist pipeline was used in a later analysis to assign CDR3 sequences and most-parsimonious VDJ recombination scenarios. In a later analysis, each TCR beta chain was defined by its CDR3 amino acid sequence together with its V-gene family, and reads lacking a unique V-gene family were excluded. To address suspected cross-contamination and a sequencing artifact, a later analysis removed around 590 highly shared, low-generation-probability nucleotide sequences. A later analysis calculated a clonal expansion index for each public chain from normalized within-repertoire ranks of inferred template counts. A later analysis computed generation probabilities with a VDJ recombination model fitted to out-of-frame rearrangements, and checked the results against IGoR. In a later analysis, hypergeometric tests were used to score TCR-TCR, TCR-HLA and TCR-CMV co-occurrence, with a repertoire-size bias correction applied to TCR pairs. False discovery rates were estimated in a later analysis by permuting HLA or CMV assignments 20 times. In a later analysis, co-occurring TCRs were grouped using DBSCAN, with TCRdist sequence similarity added in when clustering inside HLA-allele-positive subsets. Co-occurrence clustering excluded repertoires with fewer than 30,000 or more than 120,000 public chains, plus five with anomalous nucleotide sharing. TCRdb provides this immuneACCESS table in a form limited to in-frame rearrangements. Some clones are lacking; in checked studies, under half of them reflect an unresolved V gene, and why the rest are absent is not known. V and J calls and clone size are as listed in that table; D and trimming were resolved from the DNA. For this sample there are some 150,000 clones; about four fifths appear just once. Of the sample, about 5.9% is held by the ten largest clones.

This receptor was taken from a man between 50 and 59 years old in good health and CMV-seropositive. The sample consisted of PBMCs. The chain was built from TRBV9 and TRBJ2-2; TRBD1 lines up with 7 middle nucleotides. The CDR3 region reads CASSVTGVTGELFF. The nucleotide sequence reads TGTGCCAGCAGCGTAACAGGGGTCACCGGGGAGCTGTTTTTT.